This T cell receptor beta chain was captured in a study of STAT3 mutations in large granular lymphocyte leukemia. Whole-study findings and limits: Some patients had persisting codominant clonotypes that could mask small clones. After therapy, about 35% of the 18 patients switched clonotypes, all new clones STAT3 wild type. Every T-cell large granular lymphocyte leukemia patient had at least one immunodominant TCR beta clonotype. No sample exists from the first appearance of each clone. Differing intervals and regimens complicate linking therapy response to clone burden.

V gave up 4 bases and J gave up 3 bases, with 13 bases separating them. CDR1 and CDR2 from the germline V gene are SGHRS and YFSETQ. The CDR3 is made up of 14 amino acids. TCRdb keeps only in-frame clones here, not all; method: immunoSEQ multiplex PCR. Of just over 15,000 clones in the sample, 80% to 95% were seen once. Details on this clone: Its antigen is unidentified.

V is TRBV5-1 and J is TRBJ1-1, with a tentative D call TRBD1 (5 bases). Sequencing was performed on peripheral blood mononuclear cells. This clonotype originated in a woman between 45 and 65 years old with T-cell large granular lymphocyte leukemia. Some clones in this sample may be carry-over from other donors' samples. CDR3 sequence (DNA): TGCGCCAGCAGCACCCAGGGTACCGACACTGAAGCTTTCTTT. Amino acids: CASSTQGTDTEAFF.